These 17 T cell receptor beta chains share one sample of origin, sequenced in a study of TIL therapy for anti-PD-1-resistant metastatic lung cancer. This was the immunoSEQ v3 assay. TCRdb keeps only in-frame clones here, not all; method: immunoSEQ multiplex PCR. The sample has approximately 92,000 clones, just over 65% seen once. Time point denoted: pre-treatment sample, taken before nivolumab and TIL therapy. Pleural nodules or supraclavicular lymph nodes made up most of the excised metastases sampled. The sequences come from tumor tissue, collected at baseline. Receptors were obtained from a person aged 25-79 years with non-small cell lung cancer.

This clone showed up just a few times. The chain employs TRBV7-3 and TRBJ2-5; TRBD1 or TRBD2 may be the D gene (5 bases each). The CDR3 loop spans 13 amino acids. The V end lost 5 bases, the J end lost 5 bases, and 12 bases lay between the germline ends. Germline values: CDR1 SGHTA, CDR2 FQGTGA. The CDR3 loop is CASSTGTSETQYF. Here the CDR3 DNA reads TGTGCCAGCAGCACTGGGACGTCGGAGACCCAGTACTTC.

The sample holds a few counts of this clone. This rearrangement joins TRBV29-1 to TRBJ2-1, with no clear D. The germline gives CDR1 SQVTM, CDR2 ANQGSEA. Trimming stripped 5 bases from V and 4 bases from J, with 9 bases between. The CDR3 runs to 12 residues. Here the CDR3 DNA reads TGCAGCGTTCAGACGGATTACAATGAGCAGTTCTTC. Translated: CSVQTDYNEQFF.

This clone appeared a single time. The chain links TRBV29-1 to TRBJ2-3, with 10 bases identical to TRBD1. With 5 bases clipped from V and 8 bases from J, the junction kept 10 bases outside the gene matches. The CDR3 is 14 amino acids. Germline loops: CDR1 SQVTM, CDR2 ANQGSEA. The CDR3: CSVPPGQGLGTQYF. For the CDR3, the DNA is TGCAGCGTTCCACCGGGACAGGGGTTGGGTACGCAGTATTTT.

The chain is built from TRBV7-6 and TRBJ2-7, with 9 nucleotides matching TRBD1. CDR3 length: 15 residues. The germline CDR1 and CDR2 sequences are SGHVS and FNYEAQ. The trim removed 0 bases at V and 3 bases at J, leaving 3 bases unmatched. CDR3 sequence (DNA): TGTGCCAGCAGCTTAGCTGGGACAGGGAACTACGAGCAGTACTTC. This sequence encodes CASSLAGTGNYEQYF.

The chain couples TRBV4-1 to TRBJ2-7; the D gene could be TRBD1 or TRBD2 (5 bases each). Looked up from germline, CDR1 is MGHRA and CDR2 is YSYEKL. Deletions cut 4 bases from V and 2 bases from J, with 9 bases between. This CDR3 has 13 amino acids. The CDR3 DNA sequence: TGCGCCAGCAGCCGGGACCCGACCTACGAGCAGTACTTC. Residues: CASSRDPTYEQYF.

The chain uses TRBV11-2 and TRBJ1-1; D is undetermined. V was trimmed by 2 bases and J by 0 bases, leaving 7 bases between them. Germline loops: CDR1 SGHAT, CDR2 FQNNGV. This CDR3 spans 14 amino acids. The CDR3 nucleotides are TGTGCCAGCAGCTTACTCGGACTGAACACTGAAGCTTTCTTT. Protein: CASSLLGLNTEAFF.

The gene calls are TRBV7-6 and TRBJ2-1, with TRBD1 matching 10 bases. Unmatched junction bases numbered 15, after V lost 6 bases and J lost 7 bases. Germline V CDR1 and CDR2: SGHVS, FNYEAQ. This CDR3 has 17 amino acids. DNA of the CDR3: TGTGCCAGCAGTTTCTCGTCCGGGACAGGGGCCCTAAATGAGCAGTTCTTC. Its translation is CASSFSSGTGALNEQFF.

The chain links TRBV6-2 or TRBV6-3 to TRBJ2-1; 8 bases match TRBD2. Losses at the gene ends were 0 bases for V and 8 bases for J; bases not matched to a gene: 9. CDR1 and CDR2 (germline): MNHEY, SVGEGT. The CDR3 consists of 16 residues. CDR3 loop: CASSYSAKRELDEQFF. DNA of the CDR3: TGTGCCAGCAGTTACTCTGCGAAGCGGGAGTTGGATGAGCAGTTCTTC.

The rearrangement uses TRBV6-6 and TRBJ1-4; 7 nucleotides match TRBD1. CDR1 and CDR2 from the germline V gene are MNHNY and SVGAGI (reference sequence). The CDR3 is 16 residues long. V dropped 4 bases and J dropped 7; count of bases not matched to a gene: 12. The CDR3 DNA sequence: TGTGCCAGCAGTTTGGACCTAGACAGGGCGTTTGAAAAACTGTTTTTT. This encodes CASSLDLDRAFEKLFF.

This clone was seen just once. The genes are TRBV28 and TRBJ2-1; 8 bases are shared with TRBD2. CDR3 length: 12 amino acids. Germline-derived CDR1 and CDR2 are MDHEN and SYDVKM. Germline trimming cut 10 bases from V and 4 bases from J; bases unmatched to any gene: 3. The CDR3: CATGGDYNEQFF. The CDR3 coding sequence is TGTGCCACCGGGGGGGATTACAATGAGCAGTTCTTC. The full variable domain, completed using reference TRBV28 and TRBJ2-1, is DVKVTQSSRYLVKRTGEKVFLECVQDMDHENMFWYRQDPGLGLRLIYFSYDVKMKEKGDIPEGYSVSREKKERFSLILESASTNQTSMYLCATGGDYNEQFFGPGTRLTVL.

A few counts support this clone. This chain links TRBV6-6 with TRBJ2-2; D ambiguous. The germline V and J ends were trimmed by 0 bases and 5 bases, with 10 bases remaining between them. Germline lookup yields CDR1 MNHNY and CDR2 SVGAGI (reference sequence). The CDR3 is made up of 15 amino acids. CDR3 DNA sequence: TGTGCCAGCAGTTACTCGAGTACACTAACCGGGGAGCTGTTTTTT. Its protein product is CASSYSSTLTGELFF.

The genes are TRBV4-1 and TRBJ2-5, with a tentative D call TRBD2 (6 bases). The CDR3 is made up of 18 amino acids. Germline assignment: CDR1 MGHRA and CDR2 YSYEKL. The V and J ends lost 3 bases and 5 bases respectively, with 25 bases between them. CDR3 nucleotide sequence: TGCGCCAGCAGCCATCGAGGGCGCCCCCGGGACTCGGGGGAGACCCAGTACTTC. Its translation is CASSHRGRPRDSGETQYF.

The V and J genes are TRBV7-2 and TRBJ2-2; tentatively, D is TRBD1 (6 bases). Germline V gene data show CDR1 as SGHTA and CDR2 as FQGNSA. Trimming stripped 3 bases from V and 2 bases from J, with 16 bases between. CDR3 length equals 17 residues. The CDR3 loop is CASSFRPGHLNTGELFF. The CDR3 nucleotides read TGTGCCAGCAGCTTCCGTCCGGGACACCTAAACACCGGGGAGCTGTTTTTT. The variable domain in full, with the rest retrieved from reference TRBV7-2 and TRBJ2-2, is GAGVSQSPSNKVTEKGKDVELRCDPISGHTALYWYRQSLGQGLEFLIYFQGNSAPDKSGLPSDRFSAERTGGSVSTLTIQRTQQEDSAVYLCASSFRPGHLNTGELFFGEGSRLTVL.

This rearrangement joins TRBV28 to TRBJ1-3; D not certain. CDR1 and CDR2 (germline): MDHEN, SYDVKM. V was trimmed by 7 bases and J by 1 base, leaving 14 bases between them. The CDR3 runs to 15 residues. The CDR3 reads CASITPSGSGNTIYF. The CDR3 nucleotides read TGTGCCAGCATAACGCCGTCGGGGTCTGGAAACACCATATATTTT.

This clone was counted a few times. J is TRBJ2-7 and V is TRBV7-2; D is tentatively TRBD1 or TRBD2 (5 bases each). V lost 1 base to trimming and J lost 0 bases, with 10 bases between them. This CDR3 has 15 residues. Looked up from germline, CDR1 is SGHTA and CDR2 is FQGNSA. CDR3 sequence reads: CASSLERGPSYEQYF. The CDR3 DNA reads as TGTGCCAGCAGCTTAGAAAGGGGACCCTCCTACGAGCAGTACTTC.

V usage is TRBV27 and J usage is TRBJ2-3; 8 positions match TRBD1. The CDR3 is 14 residues long. Germline V gives CDR1 MNHEY, CDR2 SMNVEV (reference sequence). V trimming: 6 bases; J trimming: 6 bases; junction bases outside the gene matches: 8. This CDR3 is CASSGQGAKDTQYF. Here the CDR3 DNA reads TGTGCCAGCAGCGGGCAGGGGGCGAAGGATACGCAGTATTTT.

The chain carries TRBV24-1 and TRBJ2-3; 12 bases map to TRBD1. Germline trimming cut 7 bases from V and 3 bases from J; bases unmatched to any gene: 7. This CDR3 spans 16 amino acids. The germline V gene has CDR1 KGHDR and CDR2 SFDVKD. The CDR3 coding sequence is TGTGCCACCAGAACGGGACAGGGGGCTTTGACAGATACGCAGTATTTT. It encodes CATRTGQGALTDTQYF.